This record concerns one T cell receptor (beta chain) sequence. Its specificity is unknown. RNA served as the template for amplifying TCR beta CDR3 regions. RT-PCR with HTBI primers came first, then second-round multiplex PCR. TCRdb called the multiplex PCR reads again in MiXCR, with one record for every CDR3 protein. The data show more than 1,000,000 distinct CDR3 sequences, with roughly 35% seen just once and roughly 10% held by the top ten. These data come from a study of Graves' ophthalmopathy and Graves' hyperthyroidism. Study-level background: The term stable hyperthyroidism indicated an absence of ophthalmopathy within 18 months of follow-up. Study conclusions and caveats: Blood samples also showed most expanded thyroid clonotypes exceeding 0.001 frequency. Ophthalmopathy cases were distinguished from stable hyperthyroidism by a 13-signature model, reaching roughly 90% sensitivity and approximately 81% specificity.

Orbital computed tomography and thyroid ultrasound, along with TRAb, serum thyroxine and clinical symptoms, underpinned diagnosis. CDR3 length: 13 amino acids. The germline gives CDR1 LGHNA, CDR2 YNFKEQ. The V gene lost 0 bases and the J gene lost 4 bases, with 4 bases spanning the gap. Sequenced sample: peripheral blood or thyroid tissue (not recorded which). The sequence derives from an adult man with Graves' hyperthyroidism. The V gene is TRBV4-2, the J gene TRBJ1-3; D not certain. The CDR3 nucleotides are TGTGCCAGCAGCCAAGATGAGGGAAACACCATATATTTT. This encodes CASSQDEGNTIYF.